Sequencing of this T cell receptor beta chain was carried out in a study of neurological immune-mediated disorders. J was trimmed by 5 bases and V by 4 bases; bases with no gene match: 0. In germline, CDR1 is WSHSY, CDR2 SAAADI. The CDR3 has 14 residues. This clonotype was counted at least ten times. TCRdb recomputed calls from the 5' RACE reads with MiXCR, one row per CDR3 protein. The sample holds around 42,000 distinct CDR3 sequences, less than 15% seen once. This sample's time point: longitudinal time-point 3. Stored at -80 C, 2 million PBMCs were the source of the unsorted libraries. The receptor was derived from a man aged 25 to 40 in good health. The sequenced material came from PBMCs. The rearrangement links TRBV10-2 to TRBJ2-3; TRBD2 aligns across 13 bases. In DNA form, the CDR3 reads TGCGCCAGCAGTGGGACTAGCGGGAGAGATACGCAGTATTTT. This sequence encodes CASSGTSGRDTQYF.